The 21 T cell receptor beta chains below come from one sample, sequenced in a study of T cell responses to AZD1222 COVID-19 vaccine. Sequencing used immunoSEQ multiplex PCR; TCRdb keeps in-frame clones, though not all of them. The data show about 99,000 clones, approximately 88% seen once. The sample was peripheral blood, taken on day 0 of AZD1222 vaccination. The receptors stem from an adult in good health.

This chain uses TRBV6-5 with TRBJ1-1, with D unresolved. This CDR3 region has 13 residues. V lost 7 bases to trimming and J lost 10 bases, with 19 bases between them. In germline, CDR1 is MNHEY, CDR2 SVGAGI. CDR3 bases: TGTGCCAGCACAGGCGGTATGGAATTGCGAGCTTTCTTT. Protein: CASTGGMELRAFF.

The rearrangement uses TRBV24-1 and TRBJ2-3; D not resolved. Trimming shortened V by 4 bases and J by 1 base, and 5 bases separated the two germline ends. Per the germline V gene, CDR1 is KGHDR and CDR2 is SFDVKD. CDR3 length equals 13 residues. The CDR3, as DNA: TGTGCCACCAGTGAATCGGGCACAGATACGCAGTATTTT. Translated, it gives CATSESGTDTQYF.

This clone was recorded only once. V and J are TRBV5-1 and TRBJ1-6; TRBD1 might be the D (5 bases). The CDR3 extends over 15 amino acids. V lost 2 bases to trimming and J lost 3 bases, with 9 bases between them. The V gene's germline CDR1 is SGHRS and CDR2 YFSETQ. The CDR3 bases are TGCGCCAGCAGCTTAGATGACAGCTATAATTCACCCCTCCACTTT. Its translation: CASSLDDSYNSPLHF.

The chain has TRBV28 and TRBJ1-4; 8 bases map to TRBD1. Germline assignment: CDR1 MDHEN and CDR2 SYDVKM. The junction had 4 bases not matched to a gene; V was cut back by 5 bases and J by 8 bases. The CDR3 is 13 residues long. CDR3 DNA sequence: TGTGCCAGCAGTACTTCAGGGGGCGAAAAACTGTTTTTT. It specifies CASSTSGGEKLFF.

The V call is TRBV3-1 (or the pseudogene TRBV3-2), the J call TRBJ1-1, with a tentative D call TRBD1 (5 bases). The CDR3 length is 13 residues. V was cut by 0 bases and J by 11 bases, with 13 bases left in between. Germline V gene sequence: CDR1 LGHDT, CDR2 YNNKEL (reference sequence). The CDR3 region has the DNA TGTGCCAGCAGCCAAGATTTCCTAGCAGGGGCTTTCTTT. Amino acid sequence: CASSQDFLAGAFF.

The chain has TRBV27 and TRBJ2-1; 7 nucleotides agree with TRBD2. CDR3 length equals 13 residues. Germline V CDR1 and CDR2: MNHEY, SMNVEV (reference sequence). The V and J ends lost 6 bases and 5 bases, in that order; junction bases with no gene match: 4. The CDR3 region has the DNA TGTGCCAGCAGGACCGGGACTAACAATGAGCAGTTCTTC. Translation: CASRTGTNNEQFF.

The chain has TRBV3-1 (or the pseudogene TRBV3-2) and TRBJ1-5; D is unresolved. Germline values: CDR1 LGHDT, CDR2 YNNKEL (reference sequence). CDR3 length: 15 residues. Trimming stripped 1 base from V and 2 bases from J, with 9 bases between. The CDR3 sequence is CASSQVGGGNQPQHF. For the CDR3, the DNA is TGTGCCAGCAGCCAAGTTGGCGGTGGCAATCAGCCCCAGCATTTT.

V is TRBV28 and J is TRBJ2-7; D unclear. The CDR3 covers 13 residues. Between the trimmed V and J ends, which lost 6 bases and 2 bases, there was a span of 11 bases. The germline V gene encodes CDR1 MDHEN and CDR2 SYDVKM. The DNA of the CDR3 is TGTGCCAGCAGACCGCACGGTACCTACGAGCAGTACTTC. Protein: CASRPHGTYEQYF.

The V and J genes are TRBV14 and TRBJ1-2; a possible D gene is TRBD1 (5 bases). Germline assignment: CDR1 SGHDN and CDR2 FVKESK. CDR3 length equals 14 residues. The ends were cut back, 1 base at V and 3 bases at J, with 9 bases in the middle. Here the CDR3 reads CASSQVRQHYGYTF. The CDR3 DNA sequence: TGTGCCAGCAGCCAAGTAAGACAGCACTATGGCTACACCTTC.

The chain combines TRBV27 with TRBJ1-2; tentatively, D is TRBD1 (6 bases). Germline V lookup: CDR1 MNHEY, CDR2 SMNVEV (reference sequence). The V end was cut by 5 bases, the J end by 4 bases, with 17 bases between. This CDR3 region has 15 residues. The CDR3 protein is CASSLSGGLGYGYTF. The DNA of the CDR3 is TGTGCCAGCAGTCTGAGTGGGGGGCTGGGCTATGGCTACACCTTC.

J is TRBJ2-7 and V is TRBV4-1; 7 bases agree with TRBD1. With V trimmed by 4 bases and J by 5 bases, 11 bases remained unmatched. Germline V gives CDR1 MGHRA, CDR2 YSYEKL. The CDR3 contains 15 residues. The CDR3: CASSPEGQPRDEQYF. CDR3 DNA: TGCGCCAGCAGCCCTGAGGGACAGCCCCGGGACGAGCAGTACTTC.

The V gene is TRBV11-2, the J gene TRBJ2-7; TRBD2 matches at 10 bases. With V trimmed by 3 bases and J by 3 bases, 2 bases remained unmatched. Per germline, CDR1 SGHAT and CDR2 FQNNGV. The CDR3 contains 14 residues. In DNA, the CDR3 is TGTGCCAGCAGCTTCACTAGCGGGGACTACGAGCAGTACTTC. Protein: CASSFTSGDYEQYF.

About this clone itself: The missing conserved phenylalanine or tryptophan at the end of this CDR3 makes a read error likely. CDR3 in DNA: TGTGCCAGCAGCCCCCTCCCCTCACAGGGGAGGGAGCAGTACCTC. The encoded protein is CASSPLPSQGREQYL. V usage is TRBV7-9 and J usage is TRBJ2-7, with a possible D match to TRBD1 (7 bases). CDR1 and CDR2 (germline): SEHNR, FQNEAQ (reference sequence). Trimming cost V 5 bases and J 7 bases, with 21 bases left between them. The CDR3 runs to 15 residues.

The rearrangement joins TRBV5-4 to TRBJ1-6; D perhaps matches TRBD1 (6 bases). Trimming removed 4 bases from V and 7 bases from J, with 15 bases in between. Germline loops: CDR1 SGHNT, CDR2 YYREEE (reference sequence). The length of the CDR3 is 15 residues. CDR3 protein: CASSPGGQNNSPLHF. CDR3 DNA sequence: TGTGCCAGCAGCCCGGGAGGACAGAACAATTCACCCCTCCACTTT. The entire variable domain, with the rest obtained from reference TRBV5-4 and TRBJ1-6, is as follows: ETGVTQSPTHLIKTRGQQVTLRCSSQSGHNTVSWYQQALGQGPQFIFQYYREEENGRGNFPPRFSGLQFPNYSSELNVNALELDDSALYLCASSPGGQNNSPLHFGNGTRLTVT.

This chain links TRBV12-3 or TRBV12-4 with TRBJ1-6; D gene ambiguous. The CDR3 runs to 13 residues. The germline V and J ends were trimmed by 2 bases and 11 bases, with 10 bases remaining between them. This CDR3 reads CASSLKSDAPLHF. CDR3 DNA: TGTGCCAGCAGTTTAAAATCCGACGCACCCCTCCACTTT.

The CDR3, as DNA: TGTGCCAGTAGCCGTACTCCGGCTAATGAAAAACTGTTTTTT. Amino acids: CASSRTPANEKLFF. V gene TRBV19 combines with J gene TRBJ1-4, with unresolved D. V was cut by 6 bases and J by 3 bases, with 11 bases left in between. This CDR3 comprises 14 residues. Germline V gene lookup returns CDR1 LNHDA and CDR2 SQIVND (reference sequence).

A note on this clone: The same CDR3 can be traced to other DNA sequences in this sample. CDR3 protein: CASSFSDEQYF. The DNA of the CDR3 is TGCGCCAGCAGCTTTAGTGACGAGCAGTACTTC. The gene calls are TRBV5-1 and TRBJ2-7; no clear D. Deletions cut 2 bases from V and 5 bases from J, with 5 bases between. Germline V gives CDR1 SGHRS, CDR2 YFSETQ. The CDR3 has 11 residues.

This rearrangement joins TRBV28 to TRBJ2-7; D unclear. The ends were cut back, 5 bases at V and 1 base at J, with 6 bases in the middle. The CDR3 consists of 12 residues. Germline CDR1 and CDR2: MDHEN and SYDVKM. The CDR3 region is CASSRGSYEQYF. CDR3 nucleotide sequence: TGTGCCAGCAGTCGCGGATCCTACGAGCAGTACTTC. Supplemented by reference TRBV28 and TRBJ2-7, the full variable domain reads DVKVTQSSRYLVKRTGEKVFLECVQDMDHENMFWYRQDPGLGLRLIYFSYDVKMKEKGDIPEGYSVSREKKERFSLILESASTNQTSMYLCASSRGSYEQYFGPGTRLTVT.

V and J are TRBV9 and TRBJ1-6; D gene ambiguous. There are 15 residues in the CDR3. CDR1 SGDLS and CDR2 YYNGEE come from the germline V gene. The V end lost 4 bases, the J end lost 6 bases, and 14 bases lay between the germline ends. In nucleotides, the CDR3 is TGTGCCAGCAGCCCAAATGGGTTTCTTAATTCACCCCTCCACTTT. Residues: CASSPNGFLNSPLHF.

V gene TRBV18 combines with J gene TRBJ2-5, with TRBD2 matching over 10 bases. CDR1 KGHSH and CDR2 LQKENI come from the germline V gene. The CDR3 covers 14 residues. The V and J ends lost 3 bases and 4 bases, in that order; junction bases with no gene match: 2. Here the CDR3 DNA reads TGTGCCAGCTCACCTTTAGCGGGAGGAGAGACCCAGTACTTC. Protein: CASSPLAGGETQYF. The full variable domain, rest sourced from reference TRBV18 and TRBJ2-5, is NAGVMQNPRHLVRRRGQEARLRCSPMKGHSHVYWYRQLPEEGLKFMVYLQKENIIDESGMPKERFSAEFPKEGPSILRIQQVVRGDSAAYFCASSPLAGGETQYFGPGTRLLVL.

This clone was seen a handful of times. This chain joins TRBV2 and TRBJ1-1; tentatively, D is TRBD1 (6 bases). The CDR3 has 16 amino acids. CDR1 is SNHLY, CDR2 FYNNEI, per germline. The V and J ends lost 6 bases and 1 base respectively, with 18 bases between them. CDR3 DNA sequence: TGTGCCAGCAGCCACCCTCGGACAGAACCGAACACTGAAGCTTTCTTT. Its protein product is CASSHPRTEPNTEAFF.